The entry below gives a single TCR beta chain sequence along with its context. Its antigen is as yet unknown. The CDR3 spans 11 residues. The V gene lost 1 base and the J gene lost 7 bases, with 4 bases spanning the gap. Germline loops: CDR1 DFQATT, CDR2 SNEGSKA (reference sequence). Processing released intraepithelial and lamina propria lymphocytes from the graft tissue. Method: immunoSEQ multiplex PCR; TCRdb's copy keeps in-frame clones and lacks some. This sample has roughly 9,600 clones, with around 79% found just once. The entry originates in a study of graft-versus-host responses after intestinal transplantation. The wider study: Anti-thymocyte globulin induction, then tacrolimus and steroids for two to four years, went to all recipients.

General study findings and limits: An association linked early post-transplant HvG declines with peak circulating GvH clone levels. Individuals carrying graft-donor T cell macrochimerism showed high graft-versus-host to host-versus-graft clonal ratios in allografts. GvH clones turned up in recipient marrow; some had shown up first in ileum or blood.

The TCR sequence derives from a human patient who received an intestinal transplant, so some T cells may come from the graft donor. Sequencing used ileum tissue, obtained roughly 470 days after intestinal transplantation. The V call is TRBV20-1, the J call TRBJ1-4; D gene uncertain. The CDR3 DNA is TGCAGTGCTAGAGTTAGTGAAAAACTGTTTTTT. The encoded protein is CSARVSEKLFF.